This TCR beta chain was identified in a study of T cells in Graves' hyperthyroidism and ophthalmopathy. What was amplified from RNA transcripts were TCR beta CDR3 regions. When the TCR CDR3 underwent first-round RT-PCR, the HTBI primer set was used. TCRdb itself ran the multiplex PCR reads through MiXCR, one entry per CDR3 protein. The table lists a few hundred thousand distinct CDR3 sequences, more than 15% of them singletons. This clonotype showed up many times. Germline CDR1 and CDR2: SGHVS and FQNEAQ. Trimming shortened V by 5 bases and J by 3 bases, and 11 bases separated the two germline ends. The CDR3 is 13 residues long.

The clonotype comes from a woman aged 60-75 years with Graves' ophthalmopathy. The chain links TRBV7-8 to TRBJ2-7; D call uncertain. Input material: blood. The CDR3 DNA sequence: TGTGCCAGCAGCCTACAGCAGAGCTACGAGCAGTACTTC. This codes for CASSLQQSYEQYF. The whole variable domain, remainder taken from reference TRBV7-8 and TRBJ2-7, is GAGVSQSPRYKVAKRGQDVALRCDPISGHVSLFWYQQALGQGPEFLTYFQNEAQLDKSGLPSDRFFAERPEGSVSTLKIQRTQQEDSAVYLCASSLQQSYEQYFGPGTRLTVT.